This is a list of T cell receptor beta chains from one sample in a study of stem cell transplantation in POMP-related autoinflammatory disease. Libraries were prepared by immunoSEQ multiplex PCR; TCRdb keeps only in-frame clonotypes and omits some of them. Among 4,500 to 6,000 clones, 92% were seen once, and the ten largest hold 2.4%. Sequenced here: CD8+ T cells from PBMCs, sampled after stem cell transplantation. The receptors stem from a human patient with POMP-related autoinflammation and immune dysregulation (PRAID). Some of these T cells may belong to the graft donor. Both conserved end residues are part of each CDR3.

TRBV6-1	TRBJ2-7	CASSEVGTSYEQYF
TRBV11-3	TRBJ2-5	CASSLGTSTGETQYF
TRBV5-6	TRBJ2-7	CASSYQRNYEQYF
TRBV9	TRBJ2-7	CASSVGSSDTYEQYF
TRBV19	TRBJ2-1	CASRFTSGSHEQFF
TRBV4-3	TRBJ1-4	CASSQDKNRVNEKLFF
TRBV28	TRBJ2-1	CASSFEASGSTEQFF
TRBV4-3	TRBJ1-1	CASSQGQGITEAFF
TRBV30	TRBJ2-7	CAWSTLPYEQYF
TRBV4-3	TRBJ1-1	CASSQDPGGTRTEAFF
TRBV7-9	TRBJ2-7	CASSYSREQYF
TRBV7-6	TRBJ2-4	CASSLDGLDKNIQYF
TRBV7-7	TRBJ2-7	CASSLGTGSSYEQYF
TRBV21-1	TRBJ1-1	CASSAHGDLNTEAFF
TRBV29-1	TRBJ1-6	CSVGDSFSPLHF
TRBV14	TRBJ2-7	CASSQTGTGGYEQYF
TRBV7-9	TRBJ2-1	CASSSLNYPNNEQFF
TRBV6-5	TRBJ2-2	CASSYSQGRGGELFF
TRBV4-3	TRBJ1-5	CASSHGTGNQPQHF
TRBV15	TRBJ1-1	CATSTYRGNTEAFF
TRBV9	TRBJ2-3	CASSVGDTNPDTQYF
TRBV19	TRBJ2-7	CASRAGQGAGEQYF
TRBV9	TRBJ1-1	CASSPGGNTEAFF
TRBV28	TRBJ2-3	CASSLYRTVSSTDTQYF
TRBV13	TRBJ2-5	CASSQGGQETQYF
TRBV28	TRBJ2-1	CASKPGVSYNEQFF
TRBV7-9	TRBJ2-7	CASSLDGRGSYEQYF
TRBV27	TRBJ2-2	CASSLAGVNTGELFF
TRBV27	TRBJ1-1	CASSLSRGNTEAFF
TRBV19	TRBJ2-1	CASSFRTGPYNEQFF
TRBV19	TRBJ1-1	CASMDGYNTEAFF
TRBV28	TRBJ2-7	CASRSDRDPYF
TRBV28	TRBJ2-7	CASSLVATEASYEQYF
TRBV30	TRBJ1-2	CAWSVRTGVIINYGYTF
TRBV9	TRBJ2-1	CASSVGASGSYNEQFF
TRBV24-1	TRBJ2-3	CATSDFGLGQGEVDTQYF
TRBV7-3	TRBJ1-1	CASSSGTDRSEAFF
TRBV9	TRBJ2-7	CASSAQGQGYEQYF
TRBV5-6	TRBJ2-5	CASSYPSEGQLGETQYF
TRBV6-2/TRBV6-3	TRBJ2-3	CASSVRTSGGLDTQYF
TRBV5-4	TRBJ2-7	CASSPASGNSYEQYF
TRBV5-1	TRBJ2-3	CASSELTSGIEADTQYF
TRBV6-2/TRBV6-3	TRBJ2-4	CASTPEREWNIQYF
TRBV11-3	TRBJ2-7	CASSSGQGEQYF
TRBV5-6	TRBJ2-3	CASRSGTGGADTQYF